One sample yielded the 19 T cell receptor beta chains listed below, sequenced in a study of Tregs in tolerant kidney transplant recipients. Here immunoSEQ multiplex PCR was the method, and the copy in TCRdb shows in-frame clones only, minus some. The sample's table shows roughly 23,000 clones. Recipients received nonmyeloablative bone marrow transplants from related graft donors, with transient mixed chimerism. Sequenced here: CD4+ T cells from blood (PBMCs), sampled 6 months after the transplant. These receptors all stem from a human patient who received a combined kidney and bone marrow transplant. Some T cells may be provided by the graft donor.

A remark on this clone: Coverage ceases 3 residues before the CDR3 finishes, and the germline J gene fills in the end. The chain recombines TRBV11-2 with TRBJ2-1, with 8 bases lining up with TRBD2. This CDR3 contains 14 residues. With 5 bases clipped from V and 9 bases from J, the junction kept 9 bases outside the gene matches. Germline values: CDR1 SGHAT, CDR2 FQNNGV. The CDR3: CASSAGGLGFEQFF. The CDR3 bases that were read are TGTGCCAGCAGCGCCGGGGGACTAGGGTTTGAG.

Of note for this clone: The read halts 3 residues ahead of the CDR3 end, with the missing end drawn from the germline J gene. The J gene is TRBJ1-4, the V gene TRBV30; no clear D gene. Germline assignment: CDR1 GTSNPN and CDR2 SVGIG (reference sequence). CDR3 length: 15 amino acids. V was cut by 3 bases and J by 1 base, with 12 bases left in between. CDR3 sequence reads: CAWRAPGRTNEKLFF. The DNA read from the CDR3 is TGTGCCTGGAGGGCTCCGGGGAGAACTAATGAAAAA.

On this clone itself: The read halts 3 residues ahead of the CDR3 end, with the missing end drawn from the germline J gene. The J gene is TRBJ2-3, the V gene TRBV20-1; 7 nucleotides align to TRBD2. The germline CDR1 and CDR2 sequences are DFQATT and SNEGSKA (reference sequence). J gave up 5 bases and V 3 bases, and 11 bases lay outside the gene matches. This CDR3 is built from 15 residues. This chain's CDR3 is CSARARSGGGDTQYF. The sequenced CDR3 bases are TGCAGTGCTAGGGCAAGGAGTGGCGGGGGAGATACG.

Comment on this clone: The missing CDR3 end, 3 residues past where the read stops, is filled in from the germline J gene. This chain links TRBV20-1 with TRBJ2-7; a possible D gene is TRBD2 (6 bases). V lost 0 bases and J 2 bases, leaving 17 bases between the germline ends. The germline gives CDR1 DFQATT, CDR2 SNEGSKA (reference sequence). The CDR3 spans 16 residues. The part of the CDR3 DNA that was read is TGCAGTGCTAGAGATCCCTCGCGAGCGGGTCCCTACGAG. As protein: CSARDPSRAGPYE. The full CDR3 protein reads CSARDPSRAGPYEQYF.

Note on this clone: The read terminates 3 residues before the CDR3 end, so the remaining end is supplied by the germline J gene. The chain employs TRBV19 and TRBJ1-5; D possibly corresponds to TRBD1 (5 bases). CDR3 length equals 15 residues. The germline V and J ends were trimmed by 7 bases and 3 bases, with 16 bases remaining between them. The V gene's germline CDR1 is LNHDA and CDR2 SQIVND (reference sequence). CDR3 DNA, as far as it was read: TGTGCCAGTAAGAACGACAGACCTTACAATCAGCCC. This gives the protein CASKNDRPYNQP. The complete CDR3 sequence is CASKNDRPYNQPQHF. Full variable domain (missing parts from reference TRBV19 and TRBJ1-5): DGGITQSPKYLFRKEGQNVTLSCEQNLNHDAMYWYRQDPGQGLRLIYYSQIVNDFQKGDIAEGYSVSREKKESFPLTVTSAQKNPTAFYLCASKNDRPYNQPQHFGDGTRLSIL.

With regard to this clone: The read terminates 3 residues before the CDR3 end, so the remaining end is supplied by the germline J gene. This sequence joins TRBV19 and TRBJ1-5; 7 bases fit TRBD1. The ends lost 5 bases at V and 0 bases at J; junction bases unmatched: 4. Germline V CDR1 and CDR2: LNHDA, SQIVND (reference sequence). This CDR3 has 15 residues. The CDR3 bases that were read are TGTGCCAGTAGTGGGGGGACAGATAGCAATCAGCCC. It is translated as CASSGGTDSNQP. The full CDR3 is CASSGGTDSNQPQHF.

Concerning this clone itself: The CDR3 end lies 3 residues beyond the end of the read and is filled in from the germline J gene. The V gene is TRBV7-9, the J gene TRBJ1-2; D unresolved. CDR1 SEHNR and CDR2 FQNEAQ come from the germline V gene (reference sequence). This CDR3 region has 14 residues. The sequenced part of the CDR3 DNA is TGTGCCAGCGGCGGGTCTTCGAAACCTGGGGGC. It encodes CASGGSSKPGG. The full CDR3 reads CASGGSSKPGGYTF.

As regards this clone: The read comes to an end 3 residues before the CDR3 does, leaving the germline J gene to fill in the end. The chain carries TRBV7-6 and TRBJ2-5; no reliable D call. CDR3 length equals 13 residues. Germline loops: CDR1 SGHVS, CDR2 FNYEAQ. Trimming cost V 0 bases and J 5 bases, with 7 bases left between them. The part of the CDR3 DNA that was read is TGTGCCAGCAGCTTAGCCCCGTCGGAGACC. It encodes CASSLAPSET. The complete CDR3 reads CASSLAPSETQYF. Filled out from reference TRBV7-6 and TRBJ2-5, the complete variable domain reads GAGVSQSPRYKVTKRGQDVALRCDPISGHVSLYWYRQALGQGPEFLTYFNYEAQQDKSGLPNDRFSAERPEGSISTLTIQRTEQRDSAMYRCASSLAPSETQYFGPGTRLLVL.

Concerning this clone: The read ends 3 residues shy of where the CDR3 ends; the end is completed using the germline J gene. V gene TRBV6-2 or TRBV6-3 combines with J gene TRBJ2-1, with 7 nucleotides matching TRBD2. V gave up 3 bases and J gave up 6 bases; unmatched junction bases: 8. CDR3 length: 15 residues. Germline CDR1 MNHEY, CDR2 SVGEGT. The sequenced CDR3 bases are TGTGCCAGCAGTTATTGGACTAGTCCGGGCAATGAG. Its translation is CASSYWTSPGNE. The complete CDR3 sequence is CASSYWTSPGNEQFF.

A note on this clone: The read ends 3 residues before the CDR3 terminus; that terminus is restored from the germline J gene. The V and J genes are TRBV7-2 and TRBJ2-5; 8 positions agree with TRBD2. The CDR3 has 15 amino acids. The J segment lost 2 bases and the V segment lost 1 base, leaving 3 bases of the junction unmatched. Germline V lookup: CDR1 SGHTA, CDR2 FQGNSA. Incomplete CDR3 DNA: TGTGCCAGCAGCTTAGTAGCGGGGAGGCAAGAGACC. Amino acids: CASSLVAGRQET. The entire CDR3 reads CASSLVAGRQETQYF.

This chain's CDR3 is CAISEGAPAPDTQYF. The CDR3 bases that were read are TGTGCCATCAGTGAAGGGGCCCCAGCACCGGATACG. The chain couples TRBV10-3 to TRBJ2-3; D possibly corresponds to TRBD1 (5 bases). Read coverage stops 3 residues before the CDR3 terminus; the germline J gene supplies the remainder. V was trimmed by 3 bases and J by 6 bases, leaving 16 bases between them. The CDR3 extends over 15 amino acids. Per the germline V gene, CDR1 is ENHRY and CDR2 is SYGVKD.

A remark on this clone: Read data end 3 residues before the CDR3 end; the end is taken from the germline J gene. The V gene is TRBV20-1, the J gene TRBJ2-5; 11 nucleotides agree with TRBD1. The germline V gene encodes CDR1 DFQATT and CDR2 SNEGSKA (reference sequence). CDR3 size: 16 residues. V lost 5 bases and J lost 3; bases outside the gene matches: 11. The covered CDR3 bases are TGCAGTGCTCGCCTTTTCCGGGACAGGGGGAAAGAGACC. It is translated as CSARLFRDRGKET. The full CDR3 reads CSARLFRDRGKETQYF.

In terms of frequency, this clone is medium-sized. Partial CDR3 DNA: TGTGCCAGCTCACCACGGGGGGGGACGTATGGGGCCAACGTC. Translated: CASSPRGGTYGANV. The entire CDR3 reads CASSPRGGTYGANVLTF. The chain carries TRBV18 and TRBJ2-6; 7 bases are a match to TRBD2. The read ends 3 residues early relative to the CDR3; the germline J gene fills the gap. The CDR3 is made up of 17 amino acids. In germline, CDR1 is KGHSH, CDR2 LQKENI. J lost 3 bases, V lost 1 base, and 6 bases had no gene match.

With regard to this clone: The CDR3 end is not reached by the read, which stops 3 residues before it; the germline J gene fills it in. The chain employs TRBV6-2 or TRBV6-3 and TRBJ1-2; TRBD1 aligns across 7 bases. This CDR3 has 12 residues. Unmatched junction bases numbered 3, after V lost 8 bases and J lost 3 bases. Germline assignment: CDR1 MNHEY and CDR2 SVGEGT. The CDR3 protein is CASGQVYYGYTF. CDR3 DNA, as far as it was read: TGTGCCAGCGGACAGGTCTACTATGGC.

A remark on this clone: The CDR3 is cut off 3 residues early in the read; its end comes from the germline J gene. The genes are TRBV5-1 and TRBJ1-3; D call uncertain. V was cut by 5 bases and J by 4 bases, with 13 bases left in between. Germline V gives CDR1 SGHRS, CDR2 YFSETQ. CDR3 length equals 14 residues. The CDR3 bases that were read are TGCGCCAGCAGATTAGGGCTTGGAGGAAACACC. Translating gives CASRLGLGGNT. The complete CDR3 protein is CASRLGLGGNTIYF.

With regard to this clone: Sequencing ends 3 residues short of the CDR3 end; the germline J gene provides the rest. The genes are TRBV7-2 and TRBJ1-1; 7 bases map to TRBD1. Trimming took 4 bases from V and 3 from J; bases not matched to a gene: 2. CDR1 and CDR2 (germline): SGHTA, FQGNSA. The CDR3 consists of 13 residues. The part of the CDR3 DNA that was read is TGTGCCAGCAGCTGGGACAGTGACACTGAA. It codes for CASSWDSDTE. The entire CDR3 sequence reads CASSWDSDTEAFF.

Comment on this clone: The read is 3 residues too short to cover the CDR3 end, so that end is filled in from the germline J gene. The V gene is TRBV20-1, the J gene TRBJ2-4, with 9 bases aligning to TRBD2. CDR1 is DFQATT, CDR2 SNEGSKA, per germline (reference sequence). V was clipped by 6 bases and J by 9 bases; unmatched bases: 6. There are 12 residues in the CDR3. The part of the CDR3 DNA that was read is TGCAGTGCCTTATTTAGCGGGGGCATT. Its translation: CSALFSGGI. The whole CDR3 sequence reads CSALFSGGIQYF.

CDR3 in amino acids: CASSLLTTGETQYF. The sequenced CDR3 bases are TGTGCCAGCAGCTTATTAACCACGGGGGAGACC. The chain combines TRBV7-7 with TRBJ2-5; the D gene is possibly TRBD2 (5 bases). The read halts 3 residues ahead of the CDR3 end, with the missing end drawn from the germline J gene. In germline, CDR1 is SSHAT, CDR2 FNYEAQ (reference sequence). This CDR3 has 14 amino acids. Trimming took 2 bases from V and 5 from J, leaving 12 bases between them.

On this clone: The CDR3 end lies 3 residues beyond the end of the read and is filled in from the germline J gene. The J gene is TRBJ1-2, the V gene TRBV4-1; D is ambiguous. Between the trimmed V and J ends, which lost 1 base and 2 bases, there was a span of 11 bases. The CDR3 runs to 15 residues. Germline CDR1 and CDR2: MGHRA and YSYEKL. The part of the CDR3 DNA that was read is TGCGCCAGCAGCCAAGTAAAAGGGTGGAACTATGGC. This gives the protein CASSQVKGWNYG. The complete CDR3 protein is CASSQVKGWNYGYTF.